This T cell receptor (beta chain) was sequenced during a study of tissue T cells after allogeneic stem cell transplantation. Across the whole study: Graft-versus-host disease patients received grafts, four unmodified and three CD34-selected to deplete T cells.

Study-level points and caveats: This small cohort was clinically heterogeneous, and sampling depth was a limitation.

Steroid-refractory graft-versus-host disease after allogeneic hematopoietic cell transplant qualified adults for prospective research-autopsy enrollment. Sequencing of TCRbeta CDR3 at survey depth gave sequences and template counts. Assay used: immunoSEQ multiplex PCR; TCRdb lists only in-frame clones, some missing. The sample has roughly 2,000 clones; 55% to 70% are singletons. By frequency in the sample, this clone is large. The antigen remains unidentified. CDR3 length: 13 residues. Trimming shortened V by 7 bases and J by 3 bases, and 12 bases separated the two germline ends. Germline V lookup: CDR1 SGHAT, CDR2 FQDESV (reference sequence).

Source: transverse colon tissue, taken at autopsy. This sequence joins TRBV11-1 and TRBJ1-1, with D possibly matching TRBD1 (5 bases). The clonotype was recovered from a male patient at least 60 years old with steroid-refractory graft-versus-host disease after an allogeneic stem cell transplant. Some T cells may be supplied by the graft donor. This chain's CDR3 is CASNPGGDTEAFF. The DNA of the CDR3 is TGTGCCAGCAATCCCGGAGGGGACACTGAAGCTTTCTTT.